A selection of T cell receptor beta chains follows, all from one sample in a study of cytomegalovirus exposure and HLA in healthy donors. The method was immunoSEQ multiplex PCR; TCRdb's version includes in-frame clones alone and lacks a portion of them. The sample yields 65,000 to 80,000 clones, around 94% seen once. Sequencing used PBMCs. All receptors come from a woman younger than 35 in good health and CMV-seronegative. Both conserved end residues are part of each CDR3. Each record gives: clone size, V gene, J gene, CDR3 protein. A clone size is listed for some rows: how often the clone was seen (once, few, many), or a class if it is expanded.

.	TRBV6-6	TRBJ2-7	CASSYSVEDRGEQYF
.	TRBV11-2	TRBJ2-5	CASSYDPREGYETQYF
.	TRBV5-4	TRBJ2-5	CASISWGRRVVRRTQYF
.	TRBV30	TRBJ2-7	CAWSPLGPDRVDEQYF
.	TRBV5-1	TRBJ1-1	CASSFEGALIGTEAFF
.	TRBV7-6	TRBJ2-5	CASSQDRLKETQYF
.	TRBV4-3	TRBJ1-4	CASSQEGQGIWANEKLFF
once	TRBV19	TRBJ2-7	CASSPGTLSYEQYF
.	TRBV28	TRBJ2-5	CASSSGLAGGETQYF
.	TRBV4-1	TRBJ1-1	CASSQDDGRAFF
once	TRBV28	TRBJ2-5	CASRAGLAGVAETQYF
.	TRBV5-1	TRBJ2-7	CASSLSPGNSYEQYF
.	TRBV27	TRBJ2-7	CASSSPSTSGTYEQYF
once	TRBV2	TRBJ2-1	CASSGETYNEQFF
.	TRBV18	TRBJ2-7	CASSPSRTGGDEQYF
many	TRBV5-6	TRBJ1-2	CASSLTGRNYGYTF
once	TRBV28	TRBJ1-5	CASSSGSQPQHF
once	TRBV7-3	TRBJ1-1	CASSFRPGDTEAFF
.	TRBV5-1	TRBJ2-3	CASSPGTSATERDTQYF
once	TRBV6-1	TRBJ2-1	CASSPTSGEYNEQFF
.	TRBV6-6	TRBJ1-2	CASIVPGNYGYTF
.	TRBV7-9	TRBJ2-7	CASSLEGLRSYEQYF
.	TRBV6-1	TRBJ1-5	CASSVAGQGFGGQPQHF
.	TRBV9	TRBJ2-3	CASSGWVGGSPTDTQYF
.	TRBV7-2	TRBJ2-7	CASSGSSYEQYF
.	TRBV9	TRBJ2-1	CASSRTSGGSYNEQFF
.	TRBV6-5	TRBJ1-2	CASSNPQEIYTF